Shown below are 6 T cell receptor beta chains from a single sample sequenced in a study of shared clonotypes between healthy human individuals. TCRdb's table, derived via immunoSEQ multiplex PCR, lists solely in-frame clones and lacks some. The sample yields about 1.1 million clones, 70% to 80% seen once. Sequenced sample: memory CD4+ T cells from PBMCs. Stated subset: CD45RA-negative fraction. These receptors all stem from a man aged 18 to 29 in good health. Some clones in this sample may be carry-over from other donors' samples.

The chain recombines TRBV27 with TRBJ2-7; D is possibly TRBD1 (6 bases). V lost 4 bases and J 4 bases, leaving 11 bases between the germline ends. The CDR3 sequence is 13 residues long. Looked up from germline, CDR1 is MNHEY and CDR2 is SMNVEV (reference sequence). The CDR3 DNA reads as TGTGCCAGCAGTTCGGACAGAAGATACGAGCAGTACTTC. It encodes CASSSDRRYEQYF.

V gene TRBV5-4 combines with J gene TRBJ2-5, with a weak D call TRBD1 (6 bases). The V gene lost 5 bases and the J gene lost 6 bases, with 20 bases spanning the gap. The length of the CDR3 is 15 residues. CDR1 and CDR2 (germline): SGHNT, YYREEE (reference sequence). The CDR3: CASRKDPQGPKTQYF. The CDR3 region has the DNA TGTGCCAGCAGAAAAGACCCACAGGGCCCCAAGACCCAGTACTTC.

The genes are TRBV19 and TRBJ1-2; 7 bases are shared with TRBD1. V shed 7 bases and J 4 bases; nucleotides not matched to a gene: 9. In germline, CDR1 is LNHDA, CDR2 SQIVND (reference sequence). This CDR3 is built from 14 residues. The chain's CDR3 is CASNLNRGGYGYTF. In DNA form, the CDR3 reads TGTGCCAGTAATCTGAACAGGGGCGGCTATGGCTACACCTTC.

This clone was recorded many times. The chain is built from TRBV7-2 and TRBJ2-3; 8 nucleotides line up with TRBD1. The CDR3 contains 14 residues. Germline values: CDR1 SGHTA, CDR2 FQGNSA. J gave up 2 bases and V 6 bases, and 4 bases lay outside the gene matches. The CDR3 spells CASRRTGNTDTQYF. CDR3 sequence (DNA): TGTGCCAGCAGAAGGACAGGGAACACAGATACGCAGTATTTT.

This clone was seen once. The V gene is TRBV5-6, the J gene TRBJ1-2, with D possibly matching TRBD1 (6 bases). CDR3 length: 17 amino acids. Germline CDR1 SGHDT, CDR2 YYEEEE. With 4 bases removed from V and 4 bases from J, the gap between germline ends came to 23 bases. Written as DNA, the CDR3 is TGTGCCAGCAGCCCATGGTATATCGGGCAGGGGAGCTATGGCTACACCTTC. Translating gives CASSPWYIGQGSYGYTF.

This chain uses TRBV7-9 with TRBJ2-3; D is undetermined. CDR3 size: 10 residues. Germline V gives CDR1 SEHNR, CDR2 FQNEAQ (reference sequence). With 4 bases removed from V and 6 bases from J, the gap between germline ends came to 2 bases. The DNA of the CDR3 is TGTGCCAGCAGCTGGGATACGCAGTATTTT. It encodes CASSWDTQYF.